The 32 T cell receptor beta chains listed next were all sequenced from one sample in a study of shared T cell receptors in the human thymus (dated by TCRdb to the early 2020s). Library preparation employed the immunoSEQ multiplex PCR assay. TCRdb re-hosts the immuneACCESS table, in-frame sequences only. Its copies lack some clones; in the studies checked, an unresolved V gene accounts for under half of them, and the cause for the rest is not known. The sample yields about 380,000 clones; 95% were counted once. Approximately 0.02% of the sample rests with the top ten. Sequences were obtained from thymocytes. The receptors were gathered from a human donor.

This rearrangement joins TRBV25-1 to TRBJ2-5, with 10 bases that match TRBD1. With V trimmed by 7 bases and J by 2 bases, 1 base remained unmatched. Per the germline V gene, CDR1 is MGHDK and CDR2 is SYGVNS. This CDR3 spans 13 amino acids. The CDR3 DNA sequence: TGTGCCAGCACGGGACAGGGGCAAGAGACCCAGTACTTC. This encodes CASTGQGQETQYF. Looking up the rest from reference TRBV25-1 and TRBJ2-5 gives the full variable domain: EADIYQTPRYLVIGTGKKITLECSQTMGHDKMYWYQQDPGMELHLIHYSYGVNSTEKGDLSSESTVSRIRTEHFPLTLESARPSHTSQYLCASTGQGQETQYFGPGTRLLVL.

The J gene is TRBJ2-3, the V gene TRBV18, with D unclear. This CDR3 spans 14 amino acids. Germline CDR1 KGHSH, CDR2 LQKENI. The V end was cut by 3 bases, the J end by 6 bases, with 13 bases between. The CDR3 spells CASSPTGPADTQYF. In DNA, the CDR3 is TGTGCCAGCTCACCGACGGGTCCCGCGGATACGCAGTATTTT.

The chain employs TRBV27 and TRBJ2-5; 8 nucleotides match TRBD2. This CDR3 comprises 16 residues. V was pared by 2 bases and J by 3 bases, with 8 bases of the junction left unmatched. The germline gives CDR1 MNHEY, CDR2 SMNVEV (reference sequence). The CDR3 nucleotides read TGTGCCAGCAGTTTAGGGGGCGGGAGGCCAAAAGAGACCCAGTACTTC. It encodes CASSLGGGRPKETQYF.

The chain is built from TRBV7-8 and TRBJ1-2; 8 nucleotides align to TRBD1. This CDR3 has 15 residues. Germline V lookup: CDR1 SGHVS, CDR2 FQNEAQ. Trimming removed 2 bases from V and 3 bases from J; junction bases left unmatched: 5. The CDR3 spells CASSLPGQGDYGYTF. CDR3 nucleotides: TGTGCCAGCAGCTTACCCGGACAGGGAGACTATGGCTACACCTTC.

The J gene is TRBJ1-5, the V gene TRBV27; maybe TRBD1 (5 bases). This CDR3 is built from 16 residues. The ends were cut back, 5 bases at V and 0 bases at J, with 14 bases in the middle. The germline gives CDR1 MNHEY, CDR2 SMNVEV (reference sequence). The CDR3 loop reads CASSPGLWGSNQPQHF. The CDR3 DNA follows: TGTGCCAGCAGTCCGGGGCTGTGGGGTAGCAATCAGCCCCAGCATTTT.

In this sample, this clone turned up once. The chain combines TRBV6-1 with TRBJ2-7; 9 nucleotides agree with TRBD1. J lost 4 bases, V lost 7 bases, and 2 bases had no gene match. Germline CDR1 reads MNHNS; CDR2 reads SASEGT. The CDR3 sequence is 12 residues long. CDR3 residues: CASKGQGYEQYF. As DNA, the CDR3 is TGTGCCAGCAAGGGACAGGGTTACGAGCAGTACTTC.

V and J are TRBV5-1 and TRBJ2-1, with D unresolved. Per germline, CDR1 SGHRS and CDR2 YFSETQ. The CDR3 consists of 15 residues. Trimming left V 2 bases short and J 2 bases short, with 11 bases between. This CDR3 is CASSFAGTTYNEQFF. The CDR3, as DNA: TGCGCCAGCAGCTTTGCCGGAACAACCTACAATGAGCAGTTCTTC.

The rearrangement uses TRBV5-5 and TRBJ1-1; 7 positions match TRBD1. Germline loops: CDR1 SGHKS, CDR2 YYEKEE (reference sequence). The CDR3 loop spans 16 amino acids. Trimming cost V 3 bases and J 2 bases; bases outside gene matches: 10. The CDR3 DNA reads TGTGCCAGCAGCTACCGACAGGGCCCCACCAACACTGAAGCTTTCTTT. As protein: CASSYRQGPTNTEAFF.

The chain recombines TRBV28 with TRBJ2-3; 7 bases match TRBD2. V gave up 3 bases and J gave up 5 bases; unmatched junction bases: 14. The germline gives CDR1 MDHEN, CDR2 SYDVKM. This CDR3 is built from 17 residues. The CDR3 nucleotides are TGTGCCAGCAGTTTGGGCGGGGGTCCTACGTGGGGAGATACGCAGTATTTT. This gives the protein CASSLGGGPTWGDTQYF.

The CDR3 loop reads CASSRLRHEGNQPQHF. CDR3 bases: TGTGCCAGCAGCCGCTTGAGACACGAGGGCAATCAGCCCCAGCATTTT. This chain links TRBV28 with TRBJ1-5; D not certain. CDR3 length equals 16 residues. Trimming pared 6 bases from V and 2 bases from J, leaving 17 bases between. Germline loops: CDR1 MDHEN, CDR2 SYDVKM.

V and J are TRBV5-4 and TRBJ2-5, with 7 nucleotides matching TRBD2. The V segment lost 3 bases and the J segment 5 bases; nucleotides outside the gene matches: 16. This CDR3 is built from 17 residues. Germline CDR1 and CDR2: SGHNT and YYREEE (reference sequence). CDR3 in amino acids: CASSWGLAGATGETQYF. The CDR3 DNA reads as TGTGCCAGCAGCTGGGGTCTCGCGGGAGCCACGGGGGAGACCCAGTACTTC.

V and J are TRBV10-3 and TRBJ2-1, with 11 bases identical to TRBD2. V lost 7 bases to trimming and J lost 5 bases; unmatched junction nucleotides: 7. Germline-derived CDR1 and CDR2 are ENHRY and SYGVKD. The length of the CDR3 is 15 residues. CDR3 nucleotide sequence: TGTGCCATCATAATAGGGACTAGCGGTAACAATGAGCAGTTCTTC. Its translation is CAIIIGTSGNNEQFF.

This chain links TRBV2 with TRBJ2-5, with 12 bases matching TRBD2. V was clipped by 1 base and J by 5 bases; unmatched bases: 5. Germline V CDR1 and CDR2: SNHLY, FYNNEI. CDR3 length equals 16 residues. CDR3 sequence: CASSEGASGRGETQYF. CDR3 sequence (DNA): TGTGCCAGCAGTGAAGGGGCTAGCGGGAGGGGGGAGACCCAGTACTTC.

DNA for the CDR3: TGTGCCAGCAGCTTGCCGTCCGGCTTCCTCTCTGGAAACACCATATATTTT. As protein: CASSLPSGFLSGNTIYF. V gene TRBV5-8 combines with J gene TRBJ1-3; D is uncertain. The germline V gene has CDR1 SGHTS and CDR2 YDEGEE. The CDR3 has 17 amino acids. V dropped 1 base and J dropped 0 bases, with 14 bases sitting between them.

The chain has TRBV7-2 and TRBJ2-2, with D maybe TRBD2 (5 bases). V lost 5 bases, J lost 3 bases, and 13 bases lay in between. The CDR3 spans 15 residues. Germline V gives CDR1 SGHTA, CDR2 FQGNSA. This CDR3 is CASSPRPGDTGELFF. DNA of the CDR3: TGTGCCAGCAGCCCCCGACCCGGGGACACCGGGGAGCTGTTTTTT.

V gene TRBV27 combines with J gene TRBJ2-5; D unresolved. The CDR3 runs to 13 residues. The ends were cut back, 4 bases at V and 4 bases at J, with 10 bases in the middle. Germline lookup yields CDR1 MNHEY and CDR2 SMNVEV (reference sequence). This CDR3 is CASSYPPRETQYF. CDR3 DNA sequence: TGTGCCAGCAGTTACCCGCCCAGAGAGACCCAGTACTTC.

This clone was recorded only once. J is TRBJ1-1 and V is TRBV19; no firm D call. Germline CDR1 LNHDA, CDR2 SQIVND (reference sequence). CDR3 size: 13 residues. Trimming stripped 6 bases from V and 7 bases from J, with 15 bases between. CDR3 in DNA: TGTGCCAGTAGGATCCCGACCCAAGGTGAAGCTTTCTTT. This codes for CASRIPTQGEAFF. Complete variable domain (other parts from reference TRBV19 and TRBJ1-1): DGGITQSPKYLFRKEGQNVTLSCEQNLNHDAMYWYRQDPGQGLRLIYYSQIVNDFQKGDIAEGYSVSREKKESFPLTVTSAQKNPTAFYLCASRIPTQGEAFFGQGTRLTVV.

J is TRBJ1-4 and V is TRBV30; D is perhaps TRBD1 (5 bases). The CDR3 has 13 amino acids. CDR1 and CDR2 from the germline V gene are GTSNPN and SVGIG (reference sequence). Trimming shortened V by 5 bases and J by 8 bases, and 15 bases separated the two germline ends. CDR3 residues: CAWEGPGTEKLFF. The CDR3 bases are TGTGCCTGGGAGGGACCGGGCACCGAAAAACTGTTTTTT.

This clone has a single count. The chain combines TRBV5-1 with TRBJ2-1, with 12 bases lining up with TRBD2. The CDR3 loop spans 19 amino acids. V gave up 1 base and J gave up 12 bases; unmatched junction bases: 20. Looked up from germline, CDR1 is SGHRS and CDR2 is YFSETQ. The CDR3 reads CASSLWLAGGTLNEIGQFF. Written as DNA, the CDR3 is TGCGCCAGCAGCTTGTGGCTAGCGGGAGGGACTCTCAATGAGATAGGGCAGTTCTTC.

The chain recombines TRBV13 with TRBJ2-5, with 13 bases identical to TRBD2. The trim removed 5 bases at V and 4 bases at J, leaving 10 bases unmatched. The V gene's germline CDR1 is PRHDT and CDR2 FYEKMQ (reference sequence). The CDR3 has 17 residues. The CDR3 DNA reads as TGTGCCAGCAGCCATTGGGTAACTAGCGGGAGGGGAGAGACCCAGTACTTC. Protein sequence: CASSHWVTSGRGETQYF.

J is TRBJ1-1 and V is TRBV2; 12 positions match TRBD1. Germline V CDR1 and CDR2: SNHLY, FYNNEI. The length of the CDR3 is 19 residues. J was trimmed by 1 base and V by 3 bases; bases with no gene match: 12. This chain's CDR3 is CASSDRMGTGGKKNTEAFF. The CDR3 coding sequence is TGTGCCAGCAGTGATCGAATGGGGACAGGGGGCAAGAAGAACACTGAAGCTTTCTTT. Full variable domain (missing parts from reference TRBV2 and TRBJ1-1): EPEVTQTPSHQVTQMGQEVILRCVPISNHLYFYWYRQILGQKVEFLVSFYNNEISEKSEIFDDQFSVERPDGSNFTLKIRSTKLEDSAMYFCASSDRMGTGGKKNTEAFFGQGTRLTVV.

V usage is TRBV5-1 and J usage is TRBJ1-3; D is unclear. CDR1 and CDR2 (germline): SGHRS, YFSETQ. CDR3 length: 15 residues. The ends were cut back, 3 bases at V and 0 bases at J, with 10 bases in the middle. The CDR3 bases are TGCGCCAGCAGCTCAGGACCGCACTCTGGAAACACCATATATTTT. This gives the protein CASSSGPHSGNTIYF.

This chain connects TRBV28 to TRBJ2-1; TRBD1 agrees at 7 bases. Germline lookup yields CDR1 MDHEN and CDR2 SYDVKM. This CDR3 has 18 residues. The V and J ends lost 5 bases and 3 bases, in that order; junction bases with no gene match: 16. CDR3 residues: CASSPGRQGPPLYNEQFF. DNA for the CDR3: TGTGCCAGCAGTCCAGGGCGACAGGGTCCCCCTCTCTACAATGAGCAGTTCTTC.

The chain carries TRBV11-2 and TRBJ2-5; 8 bases agree with TRBD1. The CDR3 consists of 18 residues. Germline lookup yields CDR1 SGHAT and CDR2 FQNNGV. V lost 5 bases and J lost 4; bases outside the gene matches: 18. For the CDR3, the DNA is TGTGCCAGCAGCGTAATCCAGGGGGCGAGGGGGAGGATAGAGACCCAGTACTTC. Amino acids: CASSVIQGARGRIETQYF.

This clone was seen just once. The chain joins TRBV5-6 to TRBJ2-1; a weak D match, TRBD2 (5 bases). Trimming shortened V by 4 bases and J by 6 bases, and 17 bases separated the two germline ends. The CDR3 is 15 amino acids. Germline lookup yields CDR1 SGHDT and CDR2 YYEEEE. CDR3 DNA: TGTGCCAGCAGCGCCACCGGGATCTTCCCCAATGAGCAGTTCTTC. Amino acid sequence: CASSATGIFPNEQFF.

V is TRBV19 and J is TRBJ1-2; 9 bases are a match to TRBD1. The CDR3 sequence is 15 residues long. The ends lost 4 bases at V and 8 bases at J; junction bases unmatched: 11. Germline CDR1 and CDR2: LNHDA and SQIVND (reference sequence). In nucleotides, the CDR3 is TGTGCCAGTAGTAACGAGCGCCACAGGGGGCACGGCTACACCTTC. Encoded protein: CASSNERHRGHGYTF.

The chain uses TRBV27 and TRBJ1-1, with 12 bases fitting TRBD1. CDR1 is MNHEY, CDR2 SMNVEV, per germline (reference sequence). V lost 3 bases to trimming and J lost 6 bases; unmatched junction nucleotides: 5. There are 15 residues in the CDR3. This CDR3 reads CASSFSGQGASEAFF. CDR3 bases: TGTGCCAGCAGTTTCTCGGGACAGGGGGCCTCTGAAGCTTTCTTT.

This chain links TRBV4-1 with TRBJ1-2; the D gene is possibly TRBD1 (5 bases). V gave up 4 bases and J gave up 6 bases, with 15 bases separating them. Germline CDR1 and CDR2: MGHRA and YSYEKL. The CDR3 spans 14 residues. Here the CDR3 reads CASSPTGDCDGYTF. The DNA of the CDR3 is TGCGCCAGCAGCCCCACAGGAGATTGCGATGGCTACACCTTC.

This chain joins TRBV19 and TRBJ2-7; no firm D call. Looked up from germline, CDR1 is LNHDA and CDR2 is SQIVND (reference sequence). The CDR3 length is 14 residues. Trimming took off 0 bases at V and 2 bases at J, with 8 bases between the two ends. The DNA of the CDR3 is TGTGCCAGTAGTATAGAGGTGGCAACCTACGAGCAGTACTTC. This sequence encodes CASSIEVATYEQYF.

The chain combines TRBV28 with TRBJ2-2; no definite D call. The length of the CDR3 is 13 residues. The germline gives CDR1 MDHEN, CDR2 SYDVKM. The germline V and J ends were trimmed by 2 bases and 4 bases, with 5 bases remaining between them. In DNA, the CDR3 is TGTGCCAGCAGTTTACAGAGCACCGGGGAGCTGTTTTTT. Protein sequence: CASSLQSTGELFF.

The rearrangement joins TRBV30 to TRBJ2-7; TRBD2 matches at 15 bases. The CDR3 sequence is 14 residues long. V shed 7 bases, J shed 4 bases, and the junction held 5 bases outside the gene matches. Germline V gives CDR1 GTSNPN, CDR2 SVGIG (reference sequence). CDR3 DNA: TGTGCCTACGACGGGACTAGCGGGAGGTACGAGCAGTACTTC. Amino acids: CAYDGTSGRYEQYF. The full variable domain, in which reference TRBV30 and TRBJ2-7 provide the parts outside the CDR3, is SQTIHQWPATLVQPVGSPLSLECTVEGTSNPNLYWYRQAAGRGLQLLFYSVGIGQISSEVPQNLSASRPQDRQFILSSKKLLLSDSGFYLCAYDGTSGRYEQYFGPGTRLTVT.

The V call is TRBV28, the J call TRBJ2-7; D gene ambiguous. Deletions cut 3 bases from V and 2 bases from J, with 20 bases between. The germline V gene encodes CDR1 MDHEN and CDR2 SYDVKM. The CDR3 is made up of 17 amino acids. CDR3 residues: CASSLSEREATTYEQYF. The CDR3 DNA reads TGTGCCAGCAGTTTGTCGGAGCGAGAGGCGACCACCTACGAGCAGTACTTC.